Each of the 4 T cell receptor beta chains below was sequenced from the same sample in a study of a mutant IDH1 vaccine in newly diagnosed glioma. Their cognate antigens are unknown. Documented time point: week 11, during vaccination. The investigators gave 300 ug of mutant IDH1 20-mer peptide in each vaccine dose, together with topical imiquimod. Measured with immunoSEQ multiplex PCR; TCRdb has only the in-frame clones, and not every one. The data hold 95,000 to 120,000 clones, with about 90% observed a single time. The sequenced sample was PBMCs, obtained from a glioma patient whose treatment included an IDH1 peptide vaccine. The origin of the receptors is a woman aged 45-59 years with glioma.

This clone was detected ten times or more. Other DNA sequences in this sample translate to the same CDR3. The V and J genes are TRBV10-3 and TRBJ1-1; D is unresolved. The CDR3 contains 11 residues. Deletions cut 9 bases from V and 3 bases from J, with 8 bases between. Per the germline V gene, CDR1 is ENHRY and CDR2 is SYGVKD. Written as DNA, the CDR3 is TGTGCCATTCGGGAGGACACTGAAGCTTTCTTT. Residues: CAIREDTEAFF.

J is TRBJ2-3 and V is TRBV7-8; 8 bases agree with TRBD1. The ends lost 5 bases at V and 5 bases at J; junction bases unmatched: 9. The CDR3 totals 15 residues. CDR1 and CDR2 (germline): SGHVS, FQNEAQ. The CDR3 spells CASSPLTGVGDTQYF. The CDR3 nucleotides are TGTGCCAGCAGCCCCTTGACAGGGGTTGGAGATACGCAGTATTTT.

The chain is built from TRBV7-8 and TRBJ2-7; possibly TRBD1 or TRBD2 for D (5 bases each). The CDR3 contains 14 residues. The V gene lost 5 bases and the J gene lost 4 bases, with 15 bases spanning the gap. CDR1 and CDR2 from the germline V gene are SGHVS and FQNEAQ. The CDR3 is CASSPGAPVYEQYF. CDR3 sequence (DNA): TGTGCCAGCAGCCCCGGGGCCCCCGTATACGAGCAGTACTTC.

This chain connects TRBV7-9 to TRBJ2-7, with D unclear. Germline V gene lookup returns CDR1 SEHNR and CDR2 FQNEAQ (reference sequence). Trimming took 3 bases from V and 7 from J, leaving 13 bases between them. This CDR3 is 13 amino acids long. The CDR3 bases are TGTGCCAGCAGCTTGAACACTGCCTTGGAGCAGTACTTC. Translation: CASSLNTALEQYF.